The 20 T cell receptor beta chains below were found in one sample sequenced in a study of identical twins. From the 5' RACE reads, TCRdb called clonotypes with MiXCR, one entry per CDR3 protein. This sample has approximately 500,000 distinct CDR3 sequences, with around 24% found just once. Another study also made use of these data, one on T cells expressing NK-cell markers.

Sequenced material: CD4+ T cells sorted from blood. The receptor source for this set is a woman under 30 in good health.

This clonotype appeared a few times. The gene calls are TRBV7-9 and TRBJ2-1; maybe TRBD2 (6 bases). The CDR3 consists of 14 residues. The V end lost 3 bases, the J end lost 5 bases, and 11 bases lay between the germline ends. Germline CDR1 reads SEHNR; CDR2 reads FQNEAQ (reference sequence). The CDR3 DNA sequence: TGTGCCAGCAGCTTGCTAGCGCTAGACAATGAGCAGTTCTTC. Residues: CASSLLALDNEQFF.

The V call is TRBV11-2, the J call TRBJ2-1; the D is unclear. The ends were cut back, 7 bases at V and 4 bases at J, with 5 bases in the middle. The CDR3 runs to 11 residues. Per germline, CDR1 SGHAT and CDR2 FQNNGV. CDR3 DNA: TGTGCCAGCAACACATACAATGAGCAGTTCTTC. Translation: CASNTYNEQFF.

The chain recombines TRBV3-1 with TRBJ1-5; no clear D. The V gene lost 5 bases and the J gene lost 0 bases, with 11 bases spanning the gap. CDR1 and CDR2 from the germline V gene are LGHDT and YNNKEL (reference sequence). The CDR3 is 15 residues long. CDR3 coding DNA: TGTGCCAGCAGCGACCGACACGATAGCAATCAGCCCCAGCATTTT. Encoded protein: CASSDRHDSNQPQHF.

The chain is built from TRBV2 and TRBJ1-5; D possibly corresponds to TRBD1 (6 bases). The germline gives CDR1 SNHLY, CDR2 FYNNEI. The CDR3 spans 15 residues. With 0 bases removed from V and 9 bases from J, the gap between germline ends came to 15 bases. The CDR3: CASSEALRGRGPQHF. CDR3 sequence (DNA): TGTGCCAGCAGTGAAGCTCTCAGGGGCCGAGGGCCCCAGCATTTT.

In this sample, this clonotype turned up a few times. The CDR3 DNA reads TGCAGTGCTAGAGAGGACAGGCCCCAAGAGACCCAGTACTTC. It is translated as CSAREDRPQETQYF. This chain uses TRBV20-1 with TRBJ2-5; TRBD1 matches 7 bases. With 0 bases clipped from V and 1 base from J, the junction kept 2 bases outside the gene matches. The germline CDR1 and CDR2 sequences are DFQATT and SNEGSKA (reference sequence). The CDR3 is 14 amino acids.

V and J are TRBV20-1 and TRBJ2-1, with 11 bases aligning to TRBD2. The CDR3 is 16 residues long. Per the germline V gene, CDR1 is DFQATT and CDR2 is SNEGSKA (reference sequence). The V segment lost 0 bases and the J segment 4 bases; nucleotides outside the gene matches: 5. The CDR3 DNA is TGCAGTGCTAGAGATCCGGGACTAGCGGTTTACAATGAGCAGTTCTTC. This encodes CSARDPGLAVYNEQFF.

This clonotype has a handful of counts. The chain carries TRBV5-1 and TRBJ2-1; 8 nucleotides agree with TRBD2. Germline trimming cut 0 bases from V and 15 bases from J; bases unmatched to any gene: 8. Germline CDR1 SGHRS, CDR2 YFSETQ. The CDR3 covers 13 residues. CDR3 DNA: TGCGCCAGCAGCTTGGAATGGCGGGAGGTCGCGTTCTTC. Translation gives CASSLEWREVAFF.

The chain employs TRBV3-1 and TRBJ2-1; no clear D. CDR1 and CDR2 from the germline V gene are LGHDT and YNNKEL (reference sequence). The CDR3 is 12 residues long. The V gene lost 4 bases and the J gene lost 10 bases, with 11 bases spanning the gap. The CDR3 nucleotides read TGTGCCAGCAGCCTCAACAACCGGGAGCAGTTCTTC. It is translated as CASSLNNREQFF.

This clonotype appeared a few times. The chain joins TRBV21-1 to TRBJ2-1; the table's TRBD1 call for D was not verified on the DNA. TRBV21-1 is listed as a pseudogene. CDR3 length: 21 amino acids. The CDR3 protein is CASSKVSILIGGGPSYNEQFF. Here the CDR3 DNA reads TGTGCCAGCAGCAAAGTCTCGATTTTAATAGGAGGGGGACCCTCCTACAATGAGCAGTTCTTC.

This clonotype was detected a few times. The chain combines TRBV5-1 with TRBJ1-2; maybe TRBD1 (6 bases). There are 13 residues in the CDR3. Trimming left V 4 bases short and J 5 bases short, with 12 bases between. In germline, CDR1 is SGHRS, CDR2 YFSETQ. CDR3 coding DNA: TGCGCCAGCAGCCGGGACATCCAATATGGCTACACCTTC. This encodes CASSRDIQYGYTF. Based on the CDR3 plus reference TRBV5-1 and TRBJ1-2, the full variable domain is KAGVTQTPRYLIKTRGQQVTLSCSPISGHRSVSWYQQTPGQGLQFLFEYFSETQRNKGNFPGRFSGRQFSNSRSEMNVSTLELGDSALYLCASSRDIQYGYTFGSGTRLTVV.

This clonotype appeared a few times. The V and J genes are TRBV10-3 and TRBJ2-7, with TRBD1 matching over 8 bases. This CDR3 contains 14 residues. V shed 5 bases and J 4 bases; nucleotides not matched to a gene: 7. Germline assignment: CDR1 ENHRY and CDR2 SYGVKD. In DNA form, the CDR3 reads TGTGCCATCAGTCAGGGGGCGCTTCGGTACGAGCAGTACTTC. This encodes CAISQGALRYEQYF.

In its sample, this clonotype was seen a few times. CDR3 sequence: CASSESTHGEQFF. The DNA of the CDR3 is TGCGCCAGCAGTGAGAGTACCCACGGTGAGCAGTTCTTC. The chain carries TRBV10-2 and TRBJ2-1; D not certain. This CDR3 region has 13 residues. Germline CDR1 WSHSY, CDR2 SAAADI. Between the trimmed V and J ends, which lost 2 bases and 9 bases, there was a span of 11 bases.

In its sample, this clonotype was seen a few times. This chain links TRBV4-2 with TRBJ1-3; 8 bases are shared with TRBD1. Germline loops: CDR1 LGHNA, CDR2 YNFKEQ. The CDR3 length is 16 residues. V lost 1 base to trimming and J lost 1 base; unmatched junction nucleotides: 3. In nucleotides, the CDR3 is TGTGCCAGCAGCCAAGCCAGGACAGGGTCTGGAAACACCATATATTTT. It yields the protein CASSQARTGSGNTIYF.

The genes are TRBV13 and TRBJ2-1; maybe TRBD2 (6 bases). Germline values: CDR1 PRHDT, CDR2 FYEKMQ (reference sequence). The CDR3 extends over 15 amino acids. Trimming left V 5 bases short and J 2 bases short, with 13 bases between. CDR3 coding DNA: TGTGCCAGCAGCCCCCCTCGGACTACCTACAATGAGCAGTTCTTC. This encodes CASSPPRTTYNEQFF.

The rearrangement uses TRBV11-2 and TRBJ1-2, with D possibly being TRBD1 (6 bases). The germline V and J ends were trimmed by 5 bases and 6 bases, with 16 bases remaining between them. The CDR3 is 14 residues long. The germline gives CDR1 SGHAT, CDR2 FQNNGV. CDR3 nucleotide sequence: TGTGCCAGCAGCCTACAGCTTCAGGGGAATGGCTACACCTTC. This sequence encodes CASSLQLQGNGYTF.

The chain employs TRBV24-1 and TRBJ2-3; 10 positions match TRBD2. V trimming: 2 bases; J trimming: 3 bases; junction bases outside the gene matches: 7. The CDR3 length is 17 residues. The germline gives CDR1 KGHDR, CDR2 SFDVKD. In DNA form, the CDR3 reads TGTGCCACCAGTGATTCGCCTAGCGGGAGAGGAACAGATACGCAGTATTTT. Encoded protein: CATSDSPSGRGTDTQYF.

This clonotype was found a few times. The V gene is TRBV18, the J gene TRBJ2-3; D unclear. The CDR3 loop spans 14 amino acids. Germline CDR1 and CDR2: KGHSH and LQKENI. V lost 6 bases to trimming and J lost 0 bases, with 10 bases between them. CDR3 in amino acids: CASSDLGSTDTQYF. The CDR3 bases are TGTGCCAGCTCGGACCTCGGTAGCACAGATACGCAGTATTTT.

This clonotype was found a few times. V gene TRBV11-2 combines with J gene TRBJ1-1, with D unresolved. V was shortened by 1 base and J by 2 bases, with 20 bases between the two germline ends. The CDR3 extends over 18 amino acids. The germline V gene has CDR1 SGHAT and CDR2 FQNNGV. The CDR3 is CASSLGFWGLKINTEAFF. The CDR3 DNA follows: TGTGCCAGCAGCTTAGGATTCTGGGGTCTGAAGATTAACACTGAAGCTTTCTTT.

Of note for this clonotype: Given a much more abundant clone one base away, this may be a read error. This rearrangement joins TRBV4-3 to TRBJ2-1; 9 nucleotides align to TRBD2. This CDR3 comprises 14 residues. V lost 5 bases, J lost 8 bases, and 7 bases stayed unmatched. Germline CDR1 is LGHNA and CDR2 is YSLEER. In nucleotides, the CDR3 is TGCGCCAGCAGCGTTAGCGGGAGAGGGGATGAGCAGTTCTTC. Its protein product is CASSVSGRGDEQFF.

This clonotype was detected a few times. J is TRBJ2-5 and V is TRBV12-5; D ambiguous. CDR1 is LGHNT and CDR2 is FRNRAP in the germline V gene. Trimming took off 0 bases at V and 0 bases at J, with 17 bases between the two ends. There are 18 residues in the CDR3. The CDR3 loop reads CASGLVKAPNGYQETQYF. Written as DNA, the CDR3 is TGTGCTAGTGGTTTGGTAAAGGCTCCTAACGGGTACCAAGAGACCCAGTACTTC. Filled out from reference TRBV12-5 and TRBJ2-5, the complete variable domain reads DARVTQTPRHKVTEMGQEVTMRCQPILGHNTVFWYRQTMMQGLELLAYFRNRAPLDDSGMPKDRFSAEMPDATLATLKIQPSEPRDSAVYFCASGLVKAPNGYQETQYFGPGTRLLVL.